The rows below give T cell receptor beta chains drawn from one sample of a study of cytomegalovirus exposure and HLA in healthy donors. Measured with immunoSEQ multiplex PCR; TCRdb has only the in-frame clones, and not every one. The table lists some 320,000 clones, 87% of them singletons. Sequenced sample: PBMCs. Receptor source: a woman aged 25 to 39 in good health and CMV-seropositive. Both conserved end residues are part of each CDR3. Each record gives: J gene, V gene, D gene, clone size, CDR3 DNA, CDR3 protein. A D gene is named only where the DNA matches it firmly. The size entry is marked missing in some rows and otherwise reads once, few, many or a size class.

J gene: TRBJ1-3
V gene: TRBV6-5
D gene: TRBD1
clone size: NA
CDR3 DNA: TGTGCCAGCAGTTACTCCTCAGGGGGATGGGGAAACACCATATATTTT
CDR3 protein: CASSYSSGGWGNTIYF

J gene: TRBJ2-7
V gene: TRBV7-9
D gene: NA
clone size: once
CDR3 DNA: TGTGCCAGCAGCTTAGAGAGCGGGTGGTACGAGCAGTACTTC
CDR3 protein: CASSLESGWYEQYF

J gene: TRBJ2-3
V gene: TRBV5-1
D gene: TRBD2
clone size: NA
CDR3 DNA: TGCGCCAGCAGCTTGACTAGCGGGACCCTGGGCCCCACAGATACGCAGTATTTT
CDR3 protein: CASSLTSGTLGPTDTQYF

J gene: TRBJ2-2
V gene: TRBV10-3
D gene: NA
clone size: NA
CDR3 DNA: TGTGCCATCAGTGAGTCAGTGGGGGAGCTGTTTTTT
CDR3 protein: CAISESVGELFF

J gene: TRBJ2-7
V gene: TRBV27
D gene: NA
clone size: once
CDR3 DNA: TGTGCCAGCAGTTTCGAAAGCGGTCCCTACGAGCAGTACTTC
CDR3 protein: CASSFESGPYEQYF

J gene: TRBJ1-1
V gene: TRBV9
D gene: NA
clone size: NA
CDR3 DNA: TGTGCCAGCAGCGCCCGAGACAGTAATTCTGAAGCTTTCTTT
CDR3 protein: CASSARDSNSEAFF

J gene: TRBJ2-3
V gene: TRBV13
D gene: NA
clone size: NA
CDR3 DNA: TGTGCCAGCAGCCCCGAGGGGGGATTTAGCACAGATACGCAGTATTTT
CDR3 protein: CASSPEGGFSTDTQYF

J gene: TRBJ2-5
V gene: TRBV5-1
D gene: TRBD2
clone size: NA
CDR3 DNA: TGCGCCAGCAGAATAGCGGGAGGAGGAGGGGAGACCCAGTACTTC
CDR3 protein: CASRIAGGGGETQYF

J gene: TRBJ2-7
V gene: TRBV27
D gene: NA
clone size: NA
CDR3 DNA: TGTGCCACCAGGGACCGAAGCTCCTACGAGCAGTACTTC
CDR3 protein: CATRDRSSYEQYF

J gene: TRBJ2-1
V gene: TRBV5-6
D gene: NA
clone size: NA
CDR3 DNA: TGTGCCAGCAGCCAACAAAACAATGAGCAGTTCTTC
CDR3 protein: CASSQQNNEQFF

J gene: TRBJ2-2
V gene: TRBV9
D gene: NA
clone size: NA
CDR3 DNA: TGTGCCAGCAGCGGCGATACCGGGAGAACCGGGGAGCTGTTTTTT
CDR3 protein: CASSGDTGRTGELFF

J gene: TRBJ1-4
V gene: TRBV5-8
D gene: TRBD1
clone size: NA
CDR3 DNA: TGTGCCAGCAGCTTCTCCACCAGACAGGGGAATGAAAAACTGTTTTTT
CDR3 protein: CASSFSTRQGNEKLFF

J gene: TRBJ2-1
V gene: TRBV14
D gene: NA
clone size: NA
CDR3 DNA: TGTGCCAGCAGCCAATTGTTGAGCACCGGGGTTGAGCAGTTCTTC
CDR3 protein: CASSQLLSTGVEQFF

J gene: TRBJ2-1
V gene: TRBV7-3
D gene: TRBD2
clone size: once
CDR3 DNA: TGTGCCAGCAGCGCCCATCCGACTAGCGGGCCCTACAATGAGCAGTTCTTC
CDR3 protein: CASSAHPTSGPYNEQFF

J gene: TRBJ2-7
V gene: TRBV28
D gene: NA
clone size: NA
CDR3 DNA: TGTGCCAGCAGTTTTGAGGTTCTAGGCTACGAGCAGTACTTC
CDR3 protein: CASSFEVLGYEQYF

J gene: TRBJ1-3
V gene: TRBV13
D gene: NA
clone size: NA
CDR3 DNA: TGTGCCAGCAGCTTAGGCTTGGGAACAGGGCGGTTCTCCCTCTCTGGAAACACCATATATTTT
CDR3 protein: CASSLGLGTGRFSLSGNTIYF

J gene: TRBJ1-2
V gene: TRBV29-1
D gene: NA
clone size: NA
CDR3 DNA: TGCAGCGTTTGGTCTACAGGCTATGGCTACACCTTC
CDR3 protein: CSVWSTGYGYTF

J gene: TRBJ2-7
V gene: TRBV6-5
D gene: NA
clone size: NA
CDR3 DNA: TGTGCCAGCAGGAATACCTACGAGCAGTACTTC
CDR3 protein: CASRNTYEQYF

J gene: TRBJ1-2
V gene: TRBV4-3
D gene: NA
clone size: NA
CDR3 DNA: TGCGCCAGCAGCCAAGATAGGGGGGTCCCGGTTCAATATGGCTACACCTTC
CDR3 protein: CASSQDRGVPVQYGYTF

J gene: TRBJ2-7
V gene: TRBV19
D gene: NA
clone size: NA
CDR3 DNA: TGTGCCAGTAGTACCAGACAGGCTGGCGACGAGCAGTACTTC
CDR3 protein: CASSTRQAGDEQYF

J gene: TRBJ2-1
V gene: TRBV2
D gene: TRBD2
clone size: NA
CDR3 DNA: TGTGCCAGCAGTGGACTAGCGGGAGTCCAGTTCTTC
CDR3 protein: CASSGLAGVQFF

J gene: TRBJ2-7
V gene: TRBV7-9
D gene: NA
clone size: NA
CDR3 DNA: TGTGCCAGCAGCTTTGGGGGCGCGCAGTACTTC
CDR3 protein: CASSFGGAQYF